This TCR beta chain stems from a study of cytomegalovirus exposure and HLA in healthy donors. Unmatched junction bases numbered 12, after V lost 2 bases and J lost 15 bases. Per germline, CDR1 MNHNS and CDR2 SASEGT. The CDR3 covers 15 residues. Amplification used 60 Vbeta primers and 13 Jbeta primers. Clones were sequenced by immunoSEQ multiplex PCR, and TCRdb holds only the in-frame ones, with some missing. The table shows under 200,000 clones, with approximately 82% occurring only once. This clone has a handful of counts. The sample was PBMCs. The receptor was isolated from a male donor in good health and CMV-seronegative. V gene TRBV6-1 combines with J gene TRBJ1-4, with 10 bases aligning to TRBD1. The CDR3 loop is CASSEYRDRGGKVFF. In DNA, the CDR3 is TGTGCCAGCAGTGAATACCGGGACAGGGGCGGGAAGGTGTTTTTT.